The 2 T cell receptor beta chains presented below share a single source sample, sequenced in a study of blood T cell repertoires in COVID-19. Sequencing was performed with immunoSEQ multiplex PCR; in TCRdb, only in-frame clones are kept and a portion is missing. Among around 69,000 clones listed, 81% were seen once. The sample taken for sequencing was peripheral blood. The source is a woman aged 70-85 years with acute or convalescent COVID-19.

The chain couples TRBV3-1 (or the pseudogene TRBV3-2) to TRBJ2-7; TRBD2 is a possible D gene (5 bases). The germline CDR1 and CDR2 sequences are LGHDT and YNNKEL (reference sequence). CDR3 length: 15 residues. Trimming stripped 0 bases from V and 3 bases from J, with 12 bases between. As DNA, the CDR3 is TGTGCCAGCAGCCAAGATCTGCTAGCCAACTACGAGCAGTACTTC. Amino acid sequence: CASSQDLLANYEQYF.

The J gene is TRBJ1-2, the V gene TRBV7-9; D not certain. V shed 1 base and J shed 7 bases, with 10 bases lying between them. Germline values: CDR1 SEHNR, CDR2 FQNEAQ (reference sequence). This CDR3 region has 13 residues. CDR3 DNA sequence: TGTGCCAGCAGCTTAGAGAGGGAGGGTGGCTACACCTTC. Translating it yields CASSLEREGGYTF.